This entry describes one T cell receptor beta chain. Its target antigen remains unknown. There are no base qualities to consult, and no much larger clone falls within one base. One collaborating source in Seattle enrolled patients during active infection and followed them longitudinally through the course of disease. Each collaborating institution followed its own protocols to collect whole blood in K2EDTA tubes. Collaborator samples were shipped for TCRbeta analysis as frozen whole blood, isolated PBMCs, or DNA extracted from either sample type. The source of the sample is a study of blood T cell repertoires in COVID-19 (TCRdb year 2020). At the level of the whole study: The collaborator samples originated in the United States, Italy and Spain and spanned the acute and convalescent phases of COVID-19. The material from the prospective study consisted of cDNA or gDNA derived from T cells, B-cell-depleted T cells, or PBMCs. Subjects who had been exposed to COVID-19, were actively infected with it, or had recovered from it provided the deeply sampled blood TCRbeta repertoires that made up the dataset. The repertoires were released in a freely available public database intended as a resource for research on the immune response to SARS-CoV-2. The samples were drawn from two sources: the first 160 participants of the ongoing ImmuneRACE study, and 1,000 to 1,500 subjects contributed by 6 global collaborators. Nearly every sample came with metadata listing a de-identified subject ID, COVID-19 status, age in years and sex. Where available, HLA class I and class II types were obtained from metadata supplied by the sample provider rather than from assay-based typing.

The junction shows trimming of 7 bases on V and 5 bases on J, and the gene matches do not reach 12 bases of it. The CDR3 covers 15 residues, taking in both the cysteine and the phenylalanine. The kept DNA is CDR3 alone, 45 bases in frame from the first base. CDR1 and CDR2, looked up from the germline V gene, are SNHLY and FYNNEI. The immunoSEQ Assay, a bias-controlled multiplex PCR, was used to amplify TCRbeta CDR3 regions from genomic DNA. From the authors' description of their analysis: The number of nucleated cells in each sample was estimated from the amplification of reference gene primers within the assay. To quantify the absolute abundance of each unique TCRbeta CDR3 rearrangement, sequence reads were collapsed and filtered. For each sample, productive Simpson clonality was calculated by taking the square root of Simpson's diversity index across productive rearrangements. In TCRdb, the immuneACCESS table is reduced to in-frame sequences with V and J assigned. These tables do not hold every clone; where another copy was compared, an unresolved V gene accounts for under half, and the others remain unexplained. The V and J calls and the clone size are those of that table, but D and trimming were determined from the DNA. Within this sample are some 170,000 clones, with around nine tenths of them counted one time only. The top ten clonotypes cover around 13% of the sample.

Summary of the overall study and its limitations: How much clinical and demographic metadata was included differed by source and by participant, and the metadata was provided uncurated.

Rearrangement joined TRBV2 to TRBJ2-5; TRBD2 lines up with 8 middle nucleotides. The sequenced material came from peripheral blood. The TCR originated in a woman between 65 and 79 years old with COVID-19, enrolled during active disease. CDR3 sequence: CASKREGVTAETQYF. The base sequence is TGTGCCAGCAAACGGGAGGGGGTCACGGCGGAGACCCAGTACTTC.